This TCR beta chain was profiled in a study of tumour-infiltrating T cells in Burkitt lymphoma. As for the study in general: All epidemiological Burkitt lymphoma subtypes were represented in the cohort. Productive clonality predicted overall and progression-free survival.

With regard to this clone: Antigen: not known.

Study-wide findings and caveats: Public clonotypes, several, appeared across numerous Burkitt lymphoma patients.

CDR3 length: 16 amino acids. Germline CDR1 MNHNS, CDR2 SASEGT. Germline trimming cut 2 bases from V and 4 bases from J; bases unmatched to any gene: 6. Sequenced by immunoSEQ multiplex PCR; TCRdb stores in-frame clones only, minus some. The sample yields 2,000 to 2,500 clones, about 15% seen once. This chain connects TRBV6-1 to TRBJ2-2, with 8 bases that match TRBD2. The clonotype was recovered from a human donor with Burkitt lymphoma. What was sequenced was tumor tissue. This CDR3 is CASSEWIGGGTGELFF. As DNA, the CDR3 is TGTGCCAGCAGTGAATGGATCGGGGGGGGCACCGGGGAGCTGTTTTTT.